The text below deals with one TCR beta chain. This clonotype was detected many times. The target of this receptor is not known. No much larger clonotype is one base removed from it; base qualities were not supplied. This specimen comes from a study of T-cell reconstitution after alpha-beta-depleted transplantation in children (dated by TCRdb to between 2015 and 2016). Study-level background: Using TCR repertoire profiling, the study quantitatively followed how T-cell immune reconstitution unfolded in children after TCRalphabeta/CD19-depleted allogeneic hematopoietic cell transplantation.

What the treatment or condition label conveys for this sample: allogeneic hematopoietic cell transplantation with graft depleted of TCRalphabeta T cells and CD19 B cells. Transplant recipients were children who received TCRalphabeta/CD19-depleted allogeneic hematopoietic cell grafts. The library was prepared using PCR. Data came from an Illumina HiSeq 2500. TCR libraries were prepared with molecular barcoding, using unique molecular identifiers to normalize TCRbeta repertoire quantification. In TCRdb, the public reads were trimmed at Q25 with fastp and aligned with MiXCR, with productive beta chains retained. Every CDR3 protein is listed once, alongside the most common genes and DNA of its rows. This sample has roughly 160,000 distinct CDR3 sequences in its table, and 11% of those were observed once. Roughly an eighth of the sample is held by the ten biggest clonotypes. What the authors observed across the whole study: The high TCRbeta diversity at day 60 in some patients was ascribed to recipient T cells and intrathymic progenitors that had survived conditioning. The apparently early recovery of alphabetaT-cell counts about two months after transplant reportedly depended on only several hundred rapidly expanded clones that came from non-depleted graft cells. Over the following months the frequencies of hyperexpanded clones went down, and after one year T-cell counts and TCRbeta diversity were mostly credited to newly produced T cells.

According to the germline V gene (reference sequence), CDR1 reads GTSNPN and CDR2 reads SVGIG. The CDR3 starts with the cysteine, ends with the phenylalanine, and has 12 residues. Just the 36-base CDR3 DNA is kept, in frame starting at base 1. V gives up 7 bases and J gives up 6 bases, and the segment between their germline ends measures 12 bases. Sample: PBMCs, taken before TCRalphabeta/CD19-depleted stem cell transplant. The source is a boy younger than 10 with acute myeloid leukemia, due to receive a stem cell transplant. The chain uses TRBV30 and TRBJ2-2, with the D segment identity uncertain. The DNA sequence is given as TGTGCCTTGGAGATTCGAGCCGGGGAGCTGTTTTTT. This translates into CALEIRAGELFF.